This is a list of T cell receptor beta chains from one sample in a study of blood T cell repertoires in COVID-19. The table came from immunoSEQ multiplex PCR; TCRdb's copy has only in-frame clones and leaves some out. In the table there are 350,000 to 400,000 clones, more than 70% of which are singletons. The sample taken for sequencing was PBMCs or T cells enriched from blood (not recorded which). The receptors were sampled from a young woman who had recovered from COVID-19. Both conserved end residues are part of each CDR3. A D gene is named only where the DNA matches it firmly. Size tells how often a clone was seen (once, few, many) or the class of an expanded clone, and some rows leave it out.

clone_size: -
cdr3_length: 16
d_call: TRBD1
j_call: TRBJ2-3
v_call: TRBV15
cdr3_aa: CATSPPDREDTDTQYF
cdr3_nt: TGTGCCACCAGCCCACCGGACAGGGAGGATACAGATACGCAGTATTTT

clone_size: -
cdr3_length: 16
d_call: TRBD1
j_call: TRBJ2-3
v_call: TRBV29-1
cdr3_aa: CSVGYHRGLGTDTQYF
cdr3_nt: TGCAGCGTTGGATACCACAGGGGGTTGGGCACAGATACGCAGTATTTT

clone_size: -
cdr3_length: 12
d_call: -
j_call: TRBJ1-5
v_call: TRBV19
cdr3_aa: CASSPGGQPQHF
cdr3_nt: TGTGCCAGTAGCCCTGGAGGGCAGCCCCAGCATTTT

clone_size: once
cdr3_length: 12
d_call: -
j_call: TRBJ1-4
v_call: TRBV2
cdr3_aa: CASSDGQKKLFF
cdr3_nt: TGTGCCAGCAGTGATGGTCAGAAGAAACTGTTTTTT

clone_size: -
cdr3_length: 16
d_call: TRBD2
j_call: TRBJ2-5
v_call: TRBV7-9
cdr3_aa: CASSSGLAGYQETQYF
cdr3_nt: TGTGCCAGCAGCTCCGGACTAGCGGGCTACCAAGAGACCCAGTACTTC

clone_size: -
cdr3_length: 15
d_call: -
j_call: TRBJ2-7
v_call: TRBV30
cdr3_aa: CAWSVQQGSFYEQYF
cdr3_nt: TGTGCCTGGAGTGTACAGCAGGGATCGTTTTACGAGCAGTACTTC

clone_size: -
cdr3_length: 17
d_call: -
j_call: TRBJ2-6
v_call: TRBV7-3
cdr3_aa: CASSTDSFISGANVLTF
cdr3_nt: TGTGCCAGCAGCACGGACAGTTTTATCTCTGGGGCCAACGTCCTGACTTTC

clone_size: -
cdr3_length: 14
d_call: TRBD1
j_call: TRBJ1-1
v_call: TRBV5-1
cdr3_aa: CASSLPYPEGAAFF
cdr3_nt: TGCGCCAGCAGCTTGCCGTACCCGGAGGGGGCGGCTTTCTTT

clone_size: -
cdr3_length: 16
d_call: TRBD1
j_call: TRBJ2-3
v_call: TRBV6-5
cdr3_aa: CASSYPTGEFADTQYF
cdr3_nt: TGTGCCAGCAGTTACCCGACAGGGGAGTTCGCAGATACGCAGTATTTT

clone_size: -
cdr3_length: 18
d_call: TRBD1
j_call: TRBJ2-1
v_call: TRBV7-9
cdr3_aa: CASSLTGGPKQPYNEQFF
cdr3_nt: TGTGCCAGCAGCTTAACAGGGGGCCCAAAACAACCGTACAATGAGCAGTTCTTC

clone_size: -
cdr3_length: 15
d_call: TRBD1
j_call: TRBJ2-7
v_call: TRBV11-1
cdr3_aa: CASKRTGSLRSEQYF
cdr3_nt: TGTGCCAGCAAAAGGACAGGCTCCCTACGGAGCGAGCAGTACTTC

clone_size: -
cdr3_length: 14
d_call: -
j_call: TRBJ1-2
v_call: TRBV10-3
cdr3_aa: CAISDEGGSYGYTF
cdr3_nt: TGTGCCATCAGTGATGAGGGGGGGTCCTATGGCTACACCTTC

clone_size: -
cdr3_length: 12
d_call: -
j_call: TRBJ1-1
v_call: TRBV2
cdr3_aa: CASSDRLTEAFF
cdr3_nt: TGTGCCAGCAGTGACCGTTTGACTGAAGCTTTCTTT

clone_size: -
cdr3_length: 15
d_call: TRBD1
j_call: TRBJ2-1
v_call: TRBV5-1
cdr3_aa: CASSPDRGLMDEQFF
cdr3_nt: TGCGCCAGCAGCCCGGACAGGGGGCTTATGGATGAGCAGTTCTTC

clone_size: -
cdr3_length: 14
d_call: -
j_call: TRBJ2-7
v_call: TRBV15
cdr3_aa: CATSRGGVSYEQYF
cdr3_nt: TGTGCCACCAGCAGAGGGGGGGTCTCCTACGAGCAGTACTTC

clone_size: -
cdr3_length: 17
d_call: TRBD1
j_call: TRBJ1-6
v_call: TRBV9
cdr3_aa: CASSKTGTGIYNSPLHF
cdr3_nt: TGTGCCAGCAGCAAAACCGGGACAGGGATCTATAATTCACCCCTCCACTTT

clone_size: -
cdr3_length: 14
d_call: -
j_call: TRBJ1-1
v_call: TRBV2
cdr3_aa: CASSDGGSPTEAFF
cdr3_nt: TGTGCCAGCAGTGATGGGGGGTCTCCCACAGAAGCTTTCTTT

clone_size: few
cdr3_length: 15
d_call: -
j_call: TRBJ2-5
v_call: TRBV6-2/TRBV6-3
cdr3_aa: CASSYVDRIQETQYF
cdr3_nt: TGTGCCAGCAGTTACGTAGACAGGATCCAAGAGACCCAGTACTTC

clone_size: -
cdr3_length: 15
d_call: TRBD2
j_call: TRBJ2-1
v_call: TRBV4-1
cdr3_aa: CASSGPGGGVNEQFF
cdr3_nt: TGCGCCAGCAGCGGACCGGGAGGAGGGGTCAATGAGCAGTTCTTC

clone_size: once
cdr3_length: 15
d_call: TRBD1
j_call: TRBJ1-1
v_call: TRBV4-3
cdr3_aa: CASSQPGQGNTEAFF
cdr3_nt: TGCGCCAGCAGCCAACCGGGACAGGGGAACACTGAAGCTTTCTTT

clone_size: -
cdr3_length: 14
d_call: -
j_call: TRBJ1-2
v_call: TRBV7-2
cdr3_aa: CASSLRVGDYGYTF
cdr3_nt: TGTGCCAGCAGCTTACGGGTAGGCGACTATGGCTACACCTTC

clone_size: -
cdr3_length: 13
d_call: -
j_call: TRBJ1-2
v_call: TRBV5-1
cdr3_aa: CASSLRSGYGYTF
cdr3_nt: TGCGCCAGCAGCTTGAGGTCAGGCTATGGCTACACCTTC

clone_size: -
cdr3_length: 15
d_call: TRBD1
j_call: TRBJ1-3
v_call: TRBV4-1
cdr3_aa: CASSARQGSGNTIYF
cdr3_nt: TGCGCCAGCAGCGCTCGACAGGGCTCTGGAAACACCATATATTTT

clone_size: once
cdr3_length: 15
d_call: TRBD2
j_call: TRBJ2-1
v_call: TRBV15
cdr3_aa: CATAQERGEINEQFF
cdr3_nt: TGTGCCACCGCCCAAGAGCGGGGGGAGATAAATGAGCAGTTCTTC

clone_size: -
cdr3_length: 16
d_call: TRBD1
j_call: TRBJ1-1
v_call: TRBV6-1
cdr3_aa: CASREPGQGGHTEAFF
cdr3_nt: TGTGCCAGCAGGGAACCGGGACAGGGGGGACACACTGAAGCTTTCTTT

clone_size: -
cdr3_length: 16
d_call: -
j_call: TRBJ2-5
v_call: TRBV5-1
cdr3_aa: CASSQSGRRGQETQYF
cdr3_nt: TGCGCCAGCAGCCAAAGTGGTAGGAGGGGTCAAGAGACCCAGTACTTC

clone_size: -
cdr3_length: 15
d_call: -
j_call: TRBJ2-7
v_call: TRBV5-1
cdr3_aa: CASSLEWGRNYEQYF
cdr3_nt: TGCGCCAGCAGCTTGGAATGGGGCCGGAACTACGAGCAGTACTTC

clone_size: few
cdr3_length: 15
d_call: -
j_call: TRBJ1-6
v_call: TRBV30
cdr3_aa: CAWNLAGGHNSPLHF
cdr3_nt: TGTGCCTGGAACCTGGCAGGAGGTCATAATTCACCCCTCCACTTT

clone_size: -
cdr3_length: 15
d_call: -
j_call: TRBJ1-2
v_call: TRBV5-4
cdr3_aa: CASSPTGSSGYGYTF
cdr3_nt: TGTGCCAGCAGCCCCACAGGGAGCAGCGGCTATGGCTACACCTTC

clone_size: -
cdr3_length: 13
d_call: -
j_call: TRBJ2-7
v_call: TRBV6-1
cdr3_aa: CASSDRAVNEQYF
cdr3_nt: TGTGCCAGCAGTGACAGGGCTGTTAACGAGCAGTACTTC

clone_size: few
cdr3_length: 10
d_call: -
j_call: TRBJ1-2
v_call: TRBV20-1
cdr3_aa: CSATHYGYTF
cdr3_nt: TGCAGTGCGACTCACTATGGCTACACCTTC

clone_size: few
cdr3_length: 15
d_call: -
j_call: TRBJ2-7
v_call: TRBV10-3
cdr3_aa: CAISPGGGGFNEQYF
cdr3_nt: TGTGCCATCTCTCCTGGAGGCGGGGGCTTCAACGAGCAGTACTTC

clone_size: once
cdr3_length: 14
d_call: -
j_call: TRBJ2-1
v_call: TRBV6-2/TRBV6-3
cdr3_aa: CASSPEGSYNEQFF
cdr3_nt: TGTGCCAGCAGTCCAGAGGGCTCCTACAATGAGCAGTTCTTC

clone_size: -
cdr3_length: 15
d_call: -
j_call: TRBJ1-2
v_call: TRBV6-1
cdr3_aa: CASSESAGGGNGYTF
cdr3_nt: TGTGCCAGCAGTGAATCGGCCGGGGGGGGAAATGGCTACACCTTC

clone_size: -
cdr3_length: 16
d_call: -
j_call: TRBJ1-1
v_call: TRBV18
cdr3_aa: CASSPRDILMNTEAFF
cdr3_nt: TGTGCCAGCTCACCTCGGGACATATTAATGAACACTGAAGCTTTCTTT